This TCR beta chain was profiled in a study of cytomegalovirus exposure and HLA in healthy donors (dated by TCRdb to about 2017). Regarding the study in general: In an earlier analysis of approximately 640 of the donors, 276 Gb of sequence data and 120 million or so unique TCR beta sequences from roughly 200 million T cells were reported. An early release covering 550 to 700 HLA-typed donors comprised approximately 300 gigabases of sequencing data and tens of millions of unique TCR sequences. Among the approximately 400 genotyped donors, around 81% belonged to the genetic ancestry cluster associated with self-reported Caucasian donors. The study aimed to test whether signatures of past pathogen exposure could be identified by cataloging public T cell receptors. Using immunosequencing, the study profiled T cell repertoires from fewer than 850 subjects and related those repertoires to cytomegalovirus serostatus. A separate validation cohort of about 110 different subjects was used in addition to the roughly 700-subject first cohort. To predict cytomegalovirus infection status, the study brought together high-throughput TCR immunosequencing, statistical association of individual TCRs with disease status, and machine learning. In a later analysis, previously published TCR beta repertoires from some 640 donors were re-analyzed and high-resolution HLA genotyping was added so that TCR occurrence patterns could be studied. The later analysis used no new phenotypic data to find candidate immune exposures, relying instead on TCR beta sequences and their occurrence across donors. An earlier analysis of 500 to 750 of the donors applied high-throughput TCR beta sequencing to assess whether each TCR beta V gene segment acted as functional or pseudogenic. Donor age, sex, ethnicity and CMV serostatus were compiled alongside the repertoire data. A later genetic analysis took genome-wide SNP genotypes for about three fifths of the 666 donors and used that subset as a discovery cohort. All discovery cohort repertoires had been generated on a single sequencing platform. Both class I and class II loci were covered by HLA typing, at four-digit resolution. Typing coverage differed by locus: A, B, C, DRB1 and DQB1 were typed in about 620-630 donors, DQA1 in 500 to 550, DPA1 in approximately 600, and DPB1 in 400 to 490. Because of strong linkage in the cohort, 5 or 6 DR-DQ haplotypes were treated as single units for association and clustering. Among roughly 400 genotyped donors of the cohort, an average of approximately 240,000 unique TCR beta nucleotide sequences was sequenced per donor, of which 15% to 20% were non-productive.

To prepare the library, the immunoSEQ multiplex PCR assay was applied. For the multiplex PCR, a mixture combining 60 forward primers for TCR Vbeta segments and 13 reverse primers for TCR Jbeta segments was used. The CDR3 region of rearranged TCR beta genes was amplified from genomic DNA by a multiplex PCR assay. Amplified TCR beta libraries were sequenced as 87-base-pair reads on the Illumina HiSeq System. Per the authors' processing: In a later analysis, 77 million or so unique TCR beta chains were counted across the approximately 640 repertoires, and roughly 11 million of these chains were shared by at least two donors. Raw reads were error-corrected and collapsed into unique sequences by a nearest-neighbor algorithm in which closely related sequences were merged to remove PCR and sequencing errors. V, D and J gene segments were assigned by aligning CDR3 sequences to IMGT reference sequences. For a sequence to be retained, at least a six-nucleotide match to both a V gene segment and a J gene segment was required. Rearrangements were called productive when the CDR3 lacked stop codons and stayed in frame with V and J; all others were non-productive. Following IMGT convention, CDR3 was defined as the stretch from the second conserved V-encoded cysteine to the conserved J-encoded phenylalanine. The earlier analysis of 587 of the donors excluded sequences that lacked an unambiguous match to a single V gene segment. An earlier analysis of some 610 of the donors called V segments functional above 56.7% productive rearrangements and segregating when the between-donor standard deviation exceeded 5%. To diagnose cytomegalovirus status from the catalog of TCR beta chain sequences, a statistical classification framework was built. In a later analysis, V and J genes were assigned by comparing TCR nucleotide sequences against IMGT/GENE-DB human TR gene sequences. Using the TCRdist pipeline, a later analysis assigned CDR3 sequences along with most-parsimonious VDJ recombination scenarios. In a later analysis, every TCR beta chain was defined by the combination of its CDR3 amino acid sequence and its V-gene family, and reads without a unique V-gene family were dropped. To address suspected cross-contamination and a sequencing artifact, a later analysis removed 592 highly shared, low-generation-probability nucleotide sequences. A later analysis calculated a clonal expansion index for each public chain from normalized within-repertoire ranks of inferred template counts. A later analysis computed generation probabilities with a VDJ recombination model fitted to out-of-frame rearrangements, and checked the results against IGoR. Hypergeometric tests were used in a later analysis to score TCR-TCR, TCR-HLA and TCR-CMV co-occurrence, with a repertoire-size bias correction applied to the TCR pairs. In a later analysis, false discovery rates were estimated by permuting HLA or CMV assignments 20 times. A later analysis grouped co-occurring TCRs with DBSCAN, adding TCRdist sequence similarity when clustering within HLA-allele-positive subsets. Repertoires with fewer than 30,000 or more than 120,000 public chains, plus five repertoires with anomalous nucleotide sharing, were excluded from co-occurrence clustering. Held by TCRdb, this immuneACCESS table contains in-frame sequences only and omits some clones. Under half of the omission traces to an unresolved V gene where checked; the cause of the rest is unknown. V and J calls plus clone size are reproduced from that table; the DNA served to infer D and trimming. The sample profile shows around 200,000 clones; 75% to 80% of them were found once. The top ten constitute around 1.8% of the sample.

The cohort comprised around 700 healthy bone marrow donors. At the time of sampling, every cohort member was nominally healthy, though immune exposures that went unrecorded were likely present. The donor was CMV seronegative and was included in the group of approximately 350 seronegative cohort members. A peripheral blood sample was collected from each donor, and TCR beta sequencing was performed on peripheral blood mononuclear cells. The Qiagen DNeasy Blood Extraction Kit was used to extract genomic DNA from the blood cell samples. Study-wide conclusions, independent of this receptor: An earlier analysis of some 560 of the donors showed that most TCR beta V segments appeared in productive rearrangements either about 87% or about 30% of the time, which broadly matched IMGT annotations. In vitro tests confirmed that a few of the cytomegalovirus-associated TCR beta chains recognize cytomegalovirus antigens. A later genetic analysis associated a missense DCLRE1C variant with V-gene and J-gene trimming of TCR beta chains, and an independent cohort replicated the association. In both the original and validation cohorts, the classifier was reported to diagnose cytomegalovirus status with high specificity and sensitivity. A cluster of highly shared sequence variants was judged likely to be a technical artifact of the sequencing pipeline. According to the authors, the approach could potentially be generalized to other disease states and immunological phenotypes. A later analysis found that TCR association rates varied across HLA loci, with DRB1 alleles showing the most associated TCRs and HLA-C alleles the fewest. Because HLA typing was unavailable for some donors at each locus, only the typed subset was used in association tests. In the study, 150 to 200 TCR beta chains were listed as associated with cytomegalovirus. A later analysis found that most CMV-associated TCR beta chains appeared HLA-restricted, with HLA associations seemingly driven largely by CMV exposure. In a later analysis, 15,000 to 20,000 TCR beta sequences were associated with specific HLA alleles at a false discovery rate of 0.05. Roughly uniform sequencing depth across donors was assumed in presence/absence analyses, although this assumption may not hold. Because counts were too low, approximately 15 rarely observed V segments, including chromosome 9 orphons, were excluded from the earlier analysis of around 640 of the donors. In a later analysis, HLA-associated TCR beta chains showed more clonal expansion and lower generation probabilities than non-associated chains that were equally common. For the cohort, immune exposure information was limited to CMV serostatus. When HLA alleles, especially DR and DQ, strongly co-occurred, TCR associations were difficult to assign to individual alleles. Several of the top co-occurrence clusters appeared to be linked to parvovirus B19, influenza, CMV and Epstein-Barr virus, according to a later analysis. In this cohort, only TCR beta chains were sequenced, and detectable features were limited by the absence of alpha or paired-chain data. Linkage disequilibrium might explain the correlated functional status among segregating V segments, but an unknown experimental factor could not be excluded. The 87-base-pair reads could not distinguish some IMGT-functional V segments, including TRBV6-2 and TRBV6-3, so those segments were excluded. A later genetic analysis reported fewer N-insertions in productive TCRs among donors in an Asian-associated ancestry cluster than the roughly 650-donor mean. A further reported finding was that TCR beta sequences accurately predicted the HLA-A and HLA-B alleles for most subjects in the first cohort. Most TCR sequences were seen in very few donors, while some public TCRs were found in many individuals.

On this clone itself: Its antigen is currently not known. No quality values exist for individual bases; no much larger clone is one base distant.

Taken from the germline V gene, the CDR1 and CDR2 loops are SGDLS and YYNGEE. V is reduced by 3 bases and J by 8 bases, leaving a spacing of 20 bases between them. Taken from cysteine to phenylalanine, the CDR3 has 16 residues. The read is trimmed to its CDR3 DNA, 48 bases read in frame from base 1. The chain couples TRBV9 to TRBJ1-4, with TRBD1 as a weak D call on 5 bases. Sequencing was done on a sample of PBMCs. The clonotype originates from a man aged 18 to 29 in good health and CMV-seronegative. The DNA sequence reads TGTGCCAGCAGCGCAGGACATCCCGGGCCAGGGGAAAAACTGTTTTTT. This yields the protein CASSAGHPGPGEKLFF.